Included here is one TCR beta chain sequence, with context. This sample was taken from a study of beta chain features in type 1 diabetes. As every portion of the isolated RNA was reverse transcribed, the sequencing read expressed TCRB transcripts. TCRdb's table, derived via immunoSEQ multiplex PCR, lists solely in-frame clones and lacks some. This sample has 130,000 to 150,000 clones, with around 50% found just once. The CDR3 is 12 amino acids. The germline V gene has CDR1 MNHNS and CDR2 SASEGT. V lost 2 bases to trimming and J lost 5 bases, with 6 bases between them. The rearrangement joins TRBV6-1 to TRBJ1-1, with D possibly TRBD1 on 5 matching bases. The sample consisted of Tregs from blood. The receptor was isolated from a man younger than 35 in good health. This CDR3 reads CASSERGTEAFF. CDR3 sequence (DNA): TGTGCCAGCAGTGAAAGGGGTACTGAAGCTTTCTTT.